This T cell receptor (beta chain) was recorded in a study of spatial heterogeneity in lung cancer. General observations from the study: Detection of ubiquitous tumor TCRs in blood was higher at resection than follow-up.

Many counts were recorded for this clonotype. The antigen is not known. The V and J ends lost 6 bases and 5 bases, in that order; junction bases with no gene match: 6. Germline loops: CDR1 MNHEY, CDR2 SVGEGT. CDR3 size: 14 residues. The time point here: sample taken at primary tumor resection. Unsorted tumor, nontumor lung tissue or cryopreserved PBMC supplied the whole RNA. The donors comprised approximately 72 untreated early-stage non-small cell lung cancer patients. In the library, each TCR cDNA molecule bore its own unique molecular identifier. A single record per CDR3 protein comes from TCRdb applying MiXCR to the 5' RACE reads. The sample contains roughly 25,000 distinct CDR3 sequences, over 10% of which appear only once.

This sequence joins TRBV6-2 or TRBV6-3 and TRBJ1-1; the match to TRBD1 covers 10 bases. This TCR was recovered from a female donor with early-stage non-small cell lung cancer. The sample here was PBMCs, taken at surgery. Here the CDR3 reads CASSSGTGVTEAFF. In nucleotides, the CDR3 is TGTGCCAGCAGCTCCGGGACAGGGGTTACTGAAGCTTTCTTT.